This entry lists 13 T cell receptor beta chains sequenced from one sample in a study of T cells in Graves' hyperthyroidism and ophthalmopathy. Amplified TCR beta CDR3 regions came from RNA transcripts. A set of HTBI primers served as the primers for a first-round RT-PCR of the TCR CDR3. One entry per CDR3 protein results from TCRdb running MiXCR on the multiplex PCR reads. The sample lists hundreds of thousands of distinct CDR3 sequences; roughly 40% were seen once. The sequenced sample consisted of blood. All receptors derive from a man aged 18 to 35 with Graves' hyperthyroidism.

The CDR3 protein is CSAPAGTDTQYF. Here the CDR3 DNA reads TGCAGTGCACCGGCCGGCACAGATACGCAGTATTTT. V and J are TRBV20-1 and TRBJ2-3; D is unclear. There are 12 residues in the CDR3. CDR1 is DFQATT, CDR2 SNEGSKA, per germline (reference sequence). With 6 bases removed from V and 1 base from J, the gap between germline ends came to 8 bases.

This chain joins TRBV7-9 and TRBJ1-6; D unresolved. The V gene lost 3 bases and the J gene lost 10 bases, with 10 bases spanning the gap. Germline CDR1 SEHNR, CDR2 FQNEAQ (reference sequence). The CDR3 runs 13 residues. The CDR3 protein is CASSLAGESPLHF. The DNA of the CDR3 is TGTGCCAGCAGCTTGGCCGGGGAATCACCCCTCCACTTT. The full variable domain, with the rest looked up from reference TRBV7-9 and TRBJ1-6, is DTGVSQNPRHKITKRGQNVTFRCDPISEHNRLYWYRQTLGQGPEFLTYFQNEAQLEKSRLLSDRFSAERPKGSFSTLEIQRTEQGDSAMYLCASSLAGESPLHFGNGTRLTVT.

The rearrangement links TRBV29-1 to TRBJ2-7, with 11 positions matching TRBD2. The junction had 10 bases not matched to a gene; V was cut back by 2 bases and J by 1 base. Germline V gene sequence: CDR1 SQVTM, CDR2 ANQGSEA. This CDR3 has 17 residues. The CDR3 sequence: CSVERDVGTSGSYEQYF. DNA of the CDR3: TGCAGCGTTGAACGCGATGTCGGGACTAGCGGTTCCTACGAGCAGTACTTC.

This clonotype was seen at least ten times. The V call is TRBV20-1, the J call TRBJ1-5; a weak D match, TRBD1 (5 bases). The CDR3 is 14 residues long. The germline V gene encodes CDR1 DFQATT and CDR2 SNEGSKA (reference sequence). Trimming pared 5 bases from V and 6 bases from J, leaving 17 bases between. The CDR3 loop reads CSAGDGRAAQPQHF. The CDR3 nucleotides are TGCAGTGCTGGGGACGGGAGGGCCGCTCAGCCCCAGCATTTT.

This clonotype has more than one count but fewer than ten. This sequence joins TRBV5-1 and TRBJ2-7; D is unclear. Germline-derived CDR1 and CDR2 are SGHRS and YFSETQ. V was shortened by 0 bases and J by 0 bases, with 10 bases between the two germline ends. This CDR3 spans 15 amino acids. CDR3 sequence (DNA): TGCGCCAGCAGCTTGGCCCCAGGAACCTCCTACGAGCAGTACTTC. Translated, it gives CASSLAPGTSYEQYF.

The chain combines TRBV7-9 with TRBJ2-7; tentatively, D is TRBD1 (6 bases). The germline V gene has CDR1 SEHNR and CDR2 FQNEAQ (reference sequence). The V and J ends lost 4 bases and 8 bases respectively, with 18 bases between them. The CDR3 covers 14 residues. This CDR3 is CASSSQGSHEQQYF. CDR3 sequence (DNA): TGTGCCAGCAGCTCTCAGGGGTCCCATGAACAGCAGTACTTC.

A few counts support this clonotype. This chain uses TRBV12-3 or TRBV12-4 with TRBJ1-4; tentative D call: TRBD1 (5 bases). The CDR3 extends over 13 amino acids. Deletions cut 7 bases from V and 7 bases from J, with 13 bases between. CDR3 DNA: TGTGCCAGCAAGTCAGGGTCAGGTGAAAAACTGTTTTTT. Protein product: CASKSGSGEKLFF.

CDR3 residues: CASSTGTGRSLGKLFF. The CDR3 DNA sequence: TGTGCCAGCAGTACCGGGACAGGGCGATCTTTAGGAAAACTGTTTTTT. This chain joins TRBV7-2 and TRBJ1-4; 9 bases agree with TRBD1. After removal of 6 bases from V and 10 bases from J, the junction contained 15 bases not matched to a gene. CDR3 size: 16 residues. The V gene's germline CDR1 is SGHTA and CDR2 FQGNSA.

Many counts were recorded for this clonotype. The chain has TRBV20-1 and TRBJ2-7, with 8 bases aligning to TRBD2. V gave up 6 bases and J gave up 0 bases; unmatched junction bases: 7. Germline loops: CDR1 DFQATT, CDR2 SNEGSKA (reference sequence). The CDR3 has 14 residues. The CDR3 region has the DNA TGCAGTGCCAGCGGGGGATTAAGCTCCTACGAGCAGTACTTC. Translation: CSASGGLSSYEQYF.

Only a few counts were recorded for this clonotype. The CDR3 region is CASRPRQAYEQYF. The CDR3 DNA reads TGTGCCAGCAGACCCCGACAGGCCTACGAGCAGTACTTC. The chain combines TRBV28 with TRBJ2-7; D is perhaps TRBD1 (6 bases). This CDR3 region has 13 residues. Germline-derived CDR1 and CDR2 are MDHEN and SYDVKM. V shed 6 bases and J shed 2 bases, with 11 bases lying between them.

This clonotype was detected ten times or more. This chain uses TRBV13 with TRBJ2-7, with D unclear. The germline V and J ends were trimmed by 5 bases and 6 bases, with 17 bases remaining between them. Germline assignment: CDR1 PRHDT and CDR2 FYEKMQ (reference sequence). CDR3 length equals 14 residues. The CDR3 spells CASSRAALTGEQYF. The CDR3 nucleotides read TGTGCCAGCAGCCGGGCGGCGCTCACGGGCGAGCAGTACTTC.

This clonotype has just one count. This could be a read error, since a much larger clone is one nucleotide away. This chain connects TRBV19 to TRBJ1-1; D perhaps matches TRBD1 (5 bases). Germline CDR1 and CDR2: LNHDA and SQIVND (reference sequence). V gave up 7 bases and J gave up 12 bases, with 21 bases separating them. The CDR3 is 13 amino acids. The CDR3 sequence: CASTHGVAGITFF. The DNA for the CDR3 is TGTGCCAGTACCCACGGGGTCGCAGGGATAACTTTCTTT.

This clonotype was seen repeatedly, ten times or more. The rearrangement links TRBV14 to TRBJ1-1; no firm D call. Trimming left V 3 bases short and J 0 bases short, with 5 bases between. This CDR3 is 13 amino acids long. CDR1 and CDR2 from the germline V gene are SGHDN and FVKESK. DNA for the CDR3: TGTGCCAGCAGCCATATCATGAACACTGAAGCTTTCTTT. Encoded protein: CASSHIMNTEAFF.